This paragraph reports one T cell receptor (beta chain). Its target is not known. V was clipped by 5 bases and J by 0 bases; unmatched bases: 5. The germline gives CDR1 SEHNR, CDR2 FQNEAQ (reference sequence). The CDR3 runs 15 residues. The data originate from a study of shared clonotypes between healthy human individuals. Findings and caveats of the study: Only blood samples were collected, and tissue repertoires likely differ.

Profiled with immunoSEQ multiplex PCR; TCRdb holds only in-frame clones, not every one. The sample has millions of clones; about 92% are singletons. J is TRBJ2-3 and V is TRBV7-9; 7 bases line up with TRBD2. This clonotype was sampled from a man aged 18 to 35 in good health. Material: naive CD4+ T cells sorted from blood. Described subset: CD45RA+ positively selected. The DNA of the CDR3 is TGTGCCAGCAGCCAACTAGCGCCGAGCACAGATACGCAGTATTTT. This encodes CASSQLAPSTDTQYF.